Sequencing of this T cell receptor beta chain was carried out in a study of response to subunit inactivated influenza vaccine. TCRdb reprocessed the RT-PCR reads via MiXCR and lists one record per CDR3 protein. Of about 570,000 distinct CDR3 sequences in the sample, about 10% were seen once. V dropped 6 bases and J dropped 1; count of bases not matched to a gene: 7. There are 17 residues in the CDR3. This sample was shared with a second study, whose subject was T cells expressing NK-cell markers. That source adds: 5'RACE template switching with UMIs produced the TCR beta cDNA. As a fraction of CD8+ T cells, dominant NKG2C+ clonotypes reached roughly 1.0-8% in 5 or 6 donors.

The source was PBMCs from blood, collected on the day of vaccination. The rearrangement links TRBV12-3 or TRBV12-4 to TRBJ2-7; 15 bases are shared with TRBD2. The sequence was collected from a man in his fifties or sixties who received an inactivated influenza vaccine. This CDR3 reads CASSPGLAGGRSYEQYF. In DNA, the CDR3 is TGTGCCAGCAGCCCGGGACTAGCGGGAGGTCGGTCCTACGAGCAGTACTTC.